Listed below are T cell receptor beta chains from one sample, sequenced in a study of vaccination effects on CD4 cells after COVID-19. Method: immunoSEQ multiplex PCR; TCRdb's copy keeps in-frame clones and lacks some. The top ten hold more than 1.5% of the sample, which has roughly 76,000 clones, 60% to 80% seen once. For these TCRs, the target antigens are not known. Sequences were derived from CD4+ T cells from PBMCs cultured with HCoV-229E spike peptides, sampled before COVID-19 vaccination. These receptors originate from a human donor who received a COVID-19 vaccine. Both conserved end residues are part of each CDR3. A D gene is named only where the DNA matches it firmly. Clone sizes are given selectively: once, few, many, or a class where the clone is expanded.

TRBV5-4	14	.	TRBJ1-2	.	CASSRAGDWGGYTF	TGTGCCAGCAGTCGTGCAGGGGACTGGGGAGGCTACACCTTC
TRBV11-2	17	.	TRBJ2-3	.	CASSLLYGSGNTDTQYF	TGTGCCAGCAGCTTACTATACGGGAGTGGCAACACAGATACGCAGTATTTT
TRBV6-5	15	.	TRBJ2-3	TRBD2	CASSTTSGGADTQYF	TGTGCCAGCAGTACGACTAGCGGGGGTGCAGATACGCAGTATTTT
TRBV24-1	19	.	TRBJ2-1	TRBD2	CATSDGGKGSGVRWNEQFF	TGTGCCACCAGTGATGGGGGGAAGGGTAGCGGGGTTAGGTGGAATGAGCAGTTCTTC
TRBV19	12	few	TRBJ1-6	.	CASSINYSPLHF	TGTGCCAGTAGTATCAACTATTCACCCCTCCACTTT
TRBV4-1	17	.	TRBJ2-3	TRBD2	CASSQRPGLATPDTQYF	TGCGCCAGCAGCCAAAGACCGGGACTAGCGACGCCAGATACGCAGTATTTT
TRBV5-1	15	once	TRBJ2-5	TRBD1	CASSPGGTGGETQYF	TGCGCCAGCAGCCCCGGCGGGACAGGGGGCGAGACCCAGTACTTC
TRBV25-1	15	.	TRBJ1-2	.	CASSDPSGRNYGYTF	TGTGCCAGCAGTGACCCCTCAGGGCGTAACTATGGCTACACCTTC
TRBV6-5	15	once	TRBJ2-2	TRBD2	CASTAGGGGTGELFF	TGTGCCAGCACTGCCGGGGGGGGCGGCACCGGGGAGCTGTTTTTT
TRBV24-1	15	.	TRBJ2-5	.	CATSDPGDGQETQYF	TGTGCCACCAGTGATCCCGGGGACGGCCAAGAGACCCAGTACTTC
TRBV29-1	12	.	TRBJ2-1	TRBD1	CSVWTGGDEQFF	TGCAGCGTCTGGACAGGGGGCGATGAGCAGTTCTTC
TRBV6-2/TRBV6-3	14	once	TRBJ2-4	TRBD1	CASSRTGAGNIQYF	TGTGCCAGCAGCAGGACAGGGGCCGGGAACATTCAGTACTTC
TRBV14	15	few	TRBJ2-2	.	CASSSRGTNTGELFF	TGTGCCAGCAGCTCCAGGGGCACGAACACCGGGGAGCTGTTTTTT
TRBV10-3	13	.	TRBJ1-5	.	CATGRGSNQPQHF	TGTGCCACGGGGAGGGGTAGCAATCAGCCCCAGCATTTT
TRBV18	15	.	TRBJ2-1	TRBD2	CASSLSGGRYNEQFF	TGTGCCAGCTCCCTTAGCGGGGGCCGCTACAATGAGCAGTTCTTC
TRBV6-2/TRBV6-3	16	.	TRBJ1-2	.	CASSLSPGAGNYGYTF	TGTGCCAGCAGTTTATCACCAGGGGCCGGGAACTATGGCTACACCTTC
TRBV7-3	12	.	TRBJ2-1	.	CASSPAEGEQFF	TGTGCCAGCAGCCCCGCAGAAGGGGAGCAGTTCTTC
TRBV6-1	13	.	TRBJ1-2	.	CASSASPRGPVTF	TGTGCCAGCAGTGCAAGCCCCCGGGGCCCCGTCACCTTC
TRBV30	15	.	TRBJ2-1	.	CAWSAGLVTIHEQFF	TGTGCCTGGAGCGCGGGTTTGGTCACGATACATGAGCAGTTCTTC
TRBV7-7	13	.	TRBJ2-3	.	CASSSLAGDTQYF	TGTGCCAGCAGCTCGCTCGCAGGGGATACGCAGTATTTT
TRBV7-9	13	.	TRBJ1-1	.	CASSAAPNTEAFF	TGTGCCAGCAGCGCCGCCCCGAACACTGAAGCTTTCTTT
TRBV11-2	18	.	TRBJ2-6	TRBD1	CASSSRTGMNSGANVLTF	TGTGCCAGCAGCTCGAGGACAGGCATGAACTCTGGGGCCAACGTCCTGACTTTC
TRBV5-5	16	.	TRBJ2-3	TRBD2	CASSLVSGDYTDTQYF	TGTGCCAGCAGCTTGGTTTCCGGGGACTACACAGATACGCAGTATTTT
TRBV18	14	few	TRBJ1-6	TRBD1	CASSPGQDNSPLHF	TGTGCCAGCTCACCAGGACAGGACAATTCACCCCTCCACTTT